This TCR beta chain was recovered during a study of blood T cells in healthy people across ages. Alongside a J-beta primer mix, a sample-barcoded 5' primer served in a second PCR lasting about 7 to 12 cycles. TCRdb re-derived calls from the 5' RACE reads in MiXCR, one entry per CDR3 protein. The table shows around 990,000 distinct CDR3 sequences, with 20% to 25% occurring only once. V was cut by 8 bases and J by 0 bases, with 7 bases left in between. The CDR3 is made up of 12 amino acids. The same specimen was also included in a second study, on T cells of mothers and their children. According to that study: No persistent microchimeric T cell clones were detected at approximately 91 clones per million clonotypes sensitivity.

The genes are TRBV12-3 or TRBV12-4 and TRBJ1-2; D gene uncertain. Sequencing input: blood. The TCR was taken from a girl aged 2 to 10 in good health. CDR3 sequence reads: CASLGPNYGYTF. In DNA, the CDR3 is TGTGCCAGCCTCGGCCCTAACTATGGCTACACCTTC.